This TCR beta chain is drawn from a study of identical twins. Each CDR3 protein gets one entry after TCRdb re-called the 5' RACE reads with MiXCR. The sample includes 300,000 or so distinct CDR3 sequences, nearly 9.5% of them seen just once. This clonotype has a handful of counts. The CDR3 has 15 residues. Germline V gene lookup returns CDR1 MNHNS and CDR2 SASEGT. J gave up 3 bases and V 2 bases, and 7 bases lay outside the gene matches. These data also formed part of another study, on yellow fever vaccine responses in identical twins.

The V and J genes are TRBV6-1 and TRBJ2-7; 7 bases align to TRBD1. Source material: CD8+ T cells sorted from blood. This clonotype was obtained from a woman under 30 in good health. The CDR3 DNA sequence: TGTGCCAGCAGTGAATCCGGGACAGCCATCTACGAGCAGTACTTC. Amino acid sequence: CASSESGTAIYEQYF.